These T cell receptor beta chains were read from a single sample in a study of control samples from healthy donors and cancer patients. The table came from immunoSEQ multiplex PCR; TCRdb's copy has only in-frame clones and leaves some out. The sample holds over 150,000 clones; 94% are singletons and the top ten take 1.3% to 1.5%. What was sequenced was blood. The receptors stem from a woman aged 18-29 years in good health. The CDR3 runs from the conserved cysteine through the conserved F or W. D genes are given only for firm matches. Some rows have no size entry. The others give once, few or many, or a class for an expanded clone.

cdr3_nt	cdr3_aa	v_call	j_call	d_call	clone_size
TGTGCCAGCAGGGAAGGGTCCTACGAGCAGTACTTC	CASREGSYEQYF	TRBV2	TRBJ2-7	.	.
TGTGCCAGTAGGGCTCTTGGGGATCGCAATCAGCCCCAGCATTTT	CASRALGDRNQPQHF	TRBV19	TRBJ1-5	.	.
TGTGCCAGCAGCGTAAACGGTCAGGGAGTAGGGGAGCTGTTTTTT	CASSVNGQGVGELFF	TRBV9	TRBJ2-2	.	.
TGCGCCAGCAGCCAAAAGACAGGGGAAGGGATTACTGAAGCTTTCTTT	CASSQKTGEGITEAFF	TRBV4-3	TRBJ1-1	TRBD1	.
TGCGCCAGCAGCCAAGCCTCAGGAGCCGGGTCACCCCTCCACTTT	CASSQASGAGSPLHF	TRBV4-1	TRBJ1-6	.	.
TGTGCCAGCAGCGTAGAGAGCGGCGGGGAGCTGTTTTTT	CASSVESGGELFF	TRBV9	TRBJ2-2	.	once
TGCGCCAGCAGCTTGGCGGGCCGTTCTAGCTCCTACGAGCAGTACTTC	CASSLAGRSSSYEQYF	TRBV5-1	TRBJ2-7	.	.
TGCGCCAGCAGCCAAGATCCTGGCCCACAGCCCCAGCATTTT	CASSQDPGPQPQHF	TRBV4-3	TRBJ1-5	.	.
TGTGCGGGACAAAGGGAGGCGAACACTGAAGCTTTCTTT	CAGQREANTEAFF	TRBV10-3	TRBJ1-1	.	.
TGTGCCAGCTCACCGACGTACAGCACAGATACGCAGTATTTT	CASSPTYSTDTQYF	TRBV18	TRBJ2-3	.	.
TGTGCCACCAGCGGGCGGAACGCCTTTGCAACTAATGAAAAACTGTTTTTT	CATSGRNAFATNEKLFF	TRBV15	TRBJ1-4	.	.
TGTGCCAGCAGCTCGATGTCGGCTGGAAACACCATATATTTC	CASSSMSAGNTIYF	TRBV11-3	TRBJ1-3	.	.
TGCGCCAGCACCAAAGGGAGGAACACTGAAGCTTTCTTT	CASTKGRNTEAFF	TRBV10-2	TRBJ1-1	.	few
TGTGCCAGCAGCCGTGGGGCTTCTGGGGAGCAGTACTTC	CASSRGASGEQYF	TRBV14	TRBJ2-7	.	once
TGTGCCAGTAGTAGGGGGGTCAGGGGGGATAGCAATCAGCCCCAGCATTTT	CASSRGVRGDSNQPQHF	TRBV19	TRBJ1-5	TRBD1	.
TGTGCCAGCAGCTTAAACCGGCAGTACACTGAAGCTTTCTTT	CASSLNRQYTEAFF	TRBV7-2	TRBJ1-1	.	.
TGTGCCAGCAGTTCAAGACAGGCGATCAATCAGCCCCAGCATTTT	CASSSRQAINQPQHF	TRBV28	TRBJ1-5	.	.
TGTGCCAGCAGCCTCGGCGACAGGGGCATTCAGTACTTC	CASSLGDRGIQYF	TRBV3-1/TRBV3-2	TRBJ2-4	TRBD1	.
TGTGCCAGCACCCGGAAGGCTCACGGCACAGATACGCAGTATTTT	CASTRKAHGTDTQYF	TRBV6-5	TRBJ2-3	.	.
TGTGCCAGCAGTGTTGAACAGAATAATTCACCCCTCCACTTT	CASSVEQNNSPLHF	TRBV2	TRBJ1-6	.	.
TGCGCCAGCAGCCAAGATCTACAGGGATTACAGAACGAGCAGTACTTC	CASSQDLQGLQNEQYF	TRBV4-3	TRBJ2-7	.	.
TGCGCCAGCAGCACAGTTTCCGGGACAGGGGTTAATGAGCAGTTCTTC	CASSTVSGTGVNEQFF	TRBV5-1	TRBJ2-1	TRBD1	.
TGTGCCCGCTTAAAGGCAAGCTCCTACGAGCAGTACTTC	CARLKASSYEQYF	TRBV14	TRBJ2-7	.	.
TGCGCCAGCGGGGGGACTAGCGGGCATTCCTACGAGCAGTACTTC	CASGGTSGHSYEQYF	TRBV5-1	TRBJ2-7	TRBD2	.
TGTGCCAGCAGCCCGCTCAGGGAGGTTCGATCTGAAGCTTTCTTT	CASSPLREVRSEAFF	TRBV28	TRBJ1-1	.	.
TGTGCCAGCAGTCAGGACAGAGGGGTGGGCTACACCTTC	CASSQDRGVGYTF	TRBV27	TRBJ1-2	.	.
TGCGCCAGCAGCTTGAGGGCATTAAGAAATAGCACAGATACGCAGTATTTT	CASSLRALRNSTDTQYF	TRBV5-1	TRBJ2-3	.	once
TGTGCCAGCAGCTCGGAGGGACATTATAATTCACCCCTCCACTTT	CASSSEGHYNSPLHF	TRBV5-8	TRBJ1-6	.	.
TGTGCCAGCAGCGAACCGCAGGGCTTTAGAAGTGAAAAACTGTTTTTT	CASSEPQGFRSEKLFF	TRBV28	TRBJ1-4	.	.
TGCGCCAGCAGCCACCCTGTGGGGGGCTTGGTGAACACTGAAGCTTTCTTT	CASSHPVGGLVNTEAFF	TRBV5-1	TRBJ1-1	.	.
TGTGCCATCAGTGTTGGGACAGACTCCTACGAGCAGTACTTC	CAISVGTDSYEQYF	TRBV10-3	TRBJ2-7	TRBD1	.
TGTGCCAGCTCACCAGACAGGGCTGAAGCTTTCTTT	CASSPDRAEAFF	TRBV18	TRBJ1-1	TRBD1	.
TGCGCCAGCAGTGAGTCGCAGGGCAGGGCTGAAGCTTTCTTT	CASSESQGRAEAFF	TRBV10-2	TRBJ1-1	.	once
TGTGCCAGCAGCTTTCTGTCGACCCGGAGGGCTGAAGCTTTCTTT	CASSFLSTRRAEAFF	TRBV5-6	TRBJ1-1	.	.
TGTGCCAGCAGCCGCGCCTCGGGACAGACCTACGAGCAGTACTTC	CASSRASGQTYEQYF	TRBV6-2/TRBV6-3	TRBJ2-7	TRBD1	.
TGTGCCAGCAGCCAGGGCGGGAGGGAGGATACGCAGTATTTT	CASSQGGREDTQYF	TRBV4-2	TRBJ2-3	TRBD2	.
TGTGCCAGCAGATATAGCGGATACAATGAGCAGTTCTTC	CASRYSGYNEQFF	TRBV12-3/TRBV12-4	TRBJ2-1	.	.
TGTGCCAGCTCACCGGCCGGGAAGAATGGCTACACCTTC	CASSPAGKNGYTF	TRBV18	TRBJ1-2	.	.
TGTGCCAGCAGCCCGGAGACAGTAAACACTGAAGCTTTCTTT	CASSPETVNTEAFF	TRBV11-2	TRBJ1-1	.	once
TGTGCCAGCAGCCCCAAAGGGGGGACAGAATATGGCTACACCTTC	CASSPKGGTEYGYTF	TRBV14	TRBJ1-2	TRBD1	.
TGTGCCAGCACCCCTTTGGCTAGCGTATCCAATGAGCAGTTCTTC	CASTPLASVSNEQFF	TRBV6-6	TRBJ2-1	.	.
TGTGTTGCGACGAGCGGGTCACCCCTCCACTTT	CVATSGSPLHF	TRBV6-4	TRBJ1-6	.	.
TGTGCCAGTAGTGTAGACACTGCAACTAATGAAAAACTGTTTTTT	CASSVDTATNEKLFF	TRBV19	TRBJ1-4	.	.
TGTGCCAGCAGCTTAGATGGGGGATTCCTCTATGGCTACACCTTC	CASSLDGGFLYGYTF	TRBV7-8	TRBJ1-2	.	.